Shown below are 15 T cell receptor beta chains from a single sample sequenced in a study of cytomegalovirus exposure and HLA in healthy donors. Vbeta (60) and Jbeta (13) primers were used in the PCR. Data came from immunoSEQ multiplex PCR; TCRdb stores just in-frame clones and leaves some out. In the table there are roughly 130,000 clones, 84% of which are singletons. Source material: PBMCs. Receptor source: a man aged 50 to 59 in good health and CMV-seronegative.

This chain uses TRBV6-5 with TRBJ2-3; the match to TRBD1 covers 10 bases. V lost 11 bases and J lost 3; bases outside the gene matches: 5. Germline CDR1 is MNHEY and CDR2 is SVGAGI. The CDR3 is made up of 13 amino acids. This CDR3 is CACRTGGTDTQYF. The CDR3 nucleotides are TGTGCCTGTAGGACAGGGGGAACAGATACGCAGTATTTT.

In DNA form, the CDR3 reads TGTGCCAGCAGTGTCAGGACAGGGAGCTATGGCTACACCTTC. Encoded protein: CASSVRTGSYGYTF. V usage is TRBV27 and J usage is TRBJ1-2; 8 bases align to TRBD1. The V segment lost 5 bases and the J segment 4 bases; nucleotides outside the gene matches: 6. The CDR3 contains 14 residues. Germline V lookup: CDR1 MNHEY, CDR2 SMNVEV (reference sequence).

V and J are TRBV30 and TRBJ1-5, with D perhaps TRBD1 (6 bases). CDR3 size: 13 residues. Germline V gene data show CDR1 as GTSNPN and CDR2 as SVGIG (reference sequence). The V and J ends lost 4 bases and 7 bases respectively, with 14 bases between them. CDR3 sequence: CAWNPGAGQPQHF. The CDR3, as DNA: TGTGCCTGGAACCCAGGGGCAGGGCAGCCCCAGCATTTT.

This rearrangement joins TRBV6-1 to TRBJ2-2, with 10 bases fitting TRBD2. The CDR3 contains 15 residues. The germline CDR1 and CDR2 sequences are MNHNS and SASEGT. Trimming cost V 6 bases and J 5 bases; bases outside gene matches: 6. The CDR3 here is CASRASGGTTGELFF. The CDR3 bases are TGTGCCAGCAGGGCTAGCGGGGGTACTACCGGGGAGCTGTTTTTT.

The chain employs TRBV11-3 and TRBJ2-1; possibly TRBD1 for D (5 bases). V gave up 5 bases and J gave up 5 bases, with 13 bases separating them. Germline V CDR1 and CDR2: SGHNT, YENEEA. The CDR3 is 14 residues long. In DNA, the CDR3 is TGTGCCAGCAGCCCAAAAGGGGTTAACAATGAGCAGTTCTTC. It encodes CASSPKGVNNEQFF.

The chain joins TRBV7-3 to TRBJ1-2; a weak D match, TRBD1 (6 bases). With 5 bases removed from V and 6 bases from J, the gap between germline ends came to 16 bases. Germline assignment: CDR1 SGHTA and CDR2 FQGTGA. The CDR3 runs 14 residues. The CDR3 region has the DNA TGTGCCAGCAGCCCACAGGGTTACCACGATGGCTACACCTTC. Its protein product is CASSPQGYHDGYTF.

The chain has TRBV6-1 and TRBJ1-5; TRBD1 might be the D (6 bases). Looked up from germline, CDR1 is MNHNS and CDR2 is SASEGT. The V end lost 2 bases, the J end lost 7 bases, and 12 bases lay between the germline ends. The CDR3 is 14 residues long. The CDR3 region is CASSETGNSQPQHF. CDR3 nucleotides: TGTGCCAGCAGTGAAACAGGGAATTCGCAGCCCCAGCATTTT.

The table lists this clone with a count of one. CDR3 DNA: TGTGCCAGTAGTACCTACTCTCAGGGGTTCGGATCACCCCTCCACTTT. This encodes CASSTYSQGFGSPLHF. The chain is built from TRBV19 and TRBJ1-6, with D perhaps matching TRBD1 (6 bases). V shed 4 bases and J shed 10 bases, with 20 bases lying between them. CDR1 and CDR2 from the germline V gene are LNHDA and SQIVND (reference sequence). The CDR3 loop spans 16 amino acids.

The V and J genes are TRBV9 and TRBJ1-4; D might be TRBD1 (5 bases). CDR3 length: 16 residues. V shed 0 bases and J shed 2 bases, with 11 bases lying between them. The germline CDR1 and CDR2 sequences are SGDLS and YYNGEE. The CDR3 bases are TGTGCCAGCAGCGTAGAGGTCAGGGTCACTAATGAAAAACTGTTTTTT. Its protein product is CASSVEVRVTNEKLFF.

The chain employs TRBV2 and TRBJ1-6; 7 bases agree with TRBD1. J lost 9 bases, V lost 2 bases, and 7 bases had no gene match. This CDR3 spans 15 amino acids. Germline CDR1 SNHLY, CDR2 FYNNEI. The CDR3, as DNA: TGTGCCAGCAGTGAACCCCGGGACAGAAGTTCACCCCTCCACTTT. Amino acid sequence: CASSEPRDRSSPLHF.

The chain couples TRBV30 to TRBJ1-4; D possibly corresponds to TRBD1 (6 bases). The germline V and J ends were trimmed by 3 bases and 17 bases, with 16 bases remaining between them. Germline CDR1 GTSNPN, CDR2 SVGIG (reference sequence). The CDR3 sequence is 11 residues long. The CDR3 coding sequence is TGTGCCTGGAGCTCAGGGGTCCAGCCCTTTTTT. This encodes CAWSSGVQPFF.

V and J are TRBV27 and TRBJ2-7; 8 positions agree with TRBD2. The CDR3 is made up of 15 amino acids. Looked up from germline, CDR1 is MNHEY and CDR2 is SMNVEV (reference sequence). With 5 bases clipped from V and 3 bases from J, the junction kept 9 bases outside the gene matches. The CDR3 reads CASSVQPGGSYEQYF. CDR3 DNA: TGTGCCAGCAGTGTTCAACCGGGGGGGAGCTACGAGCAGTACTTC.

This chain uses TRBV6-1 with TRBJ1-1; D is perhaps TRBD1 (5 bases). Trimming removed 10 bases at V and 7 bases at J, with 22 bases between. Germline CDR1 MNHNS, CDR2 SASEGT. CDR3 size: 14 residues. The CDR3 protein is CATNPLLGGNEAFF. The CDR3 DNA reads TGTGCCACCAATCCCCTCCTTGGGGGGAATGAAGCTTTCTTT.

V is TRBV10-3 and J is TRBJ2-1, with TRBD2 identical over 10 bases. Germline V gene data show CDR1 as ENHRY and CDR2 as SYGVKD. This CDR3 spans 16 amino acids. Germline trimming cut 6 bases from V and 4 bases from J; bases unmatched to any gene: 9. The CDR3 loop reads CAIRASSGGPYNEQFF. The DNA of the CDR3 is TGTGCCATCAGGGCGAGTAGCGGGGGGCCGTACAATGAGCAGTTCTTC.

The CDR3 region is CASSWAGYQETQYF. The CDR3, as DNA: TGCGCCAGCAGCTGGGCGGGCTATCAAGAGACCCAGTACTTC. The V call is TRBV5-1, the J call TRBJ2-5; weak D call: TRBD2 (5 bases). CDR3 length equals 14 residues. The germline CDR1 and CDR2 sequences are SGHRS and YFSETQ. Trimming took off 3 bases at V and 2 bases at J, with 11 bases between the two ends.